This TCR beta chain was retrieved from a study of cytomegalovirus exposure and HLA in healthy donors. The PCR employed 60 Vbeta primers together with 13 Jbeta primers. Libraries were prepared by immunoSEQ multiplex PCR; TCRdb keeps only in-frame clonotypes and omits some of them. In the table there are 78,000 or so clones, approximately 66% of which are singletons. Study-wide results and caveats: The classifier was said to identify cytomegalovirus status with high specificity and sensitivity.

Remarks on this clone: What it binds is not known.

CDR1 is MDHEN, CDR2 SYDVKM, per germline. The CDR3 is 15 residues long. V shed 6 bases and J 7 bases; nucleotides not matched to a gene: 9. The receptor was isolated from a male donor in good health and CMV-seropositive. The source material was PBMCs. The chain links TRBV28 to TRBJ1-6, with TRBD1 matching over 7 bases. CDR3 sequence: CASSPDRAGNSPLHF. In DNA, the CDR3 is TGTGCCAGCAGCCCCGACAGGGCGGGAAATTCACCCCTCCACTTT.